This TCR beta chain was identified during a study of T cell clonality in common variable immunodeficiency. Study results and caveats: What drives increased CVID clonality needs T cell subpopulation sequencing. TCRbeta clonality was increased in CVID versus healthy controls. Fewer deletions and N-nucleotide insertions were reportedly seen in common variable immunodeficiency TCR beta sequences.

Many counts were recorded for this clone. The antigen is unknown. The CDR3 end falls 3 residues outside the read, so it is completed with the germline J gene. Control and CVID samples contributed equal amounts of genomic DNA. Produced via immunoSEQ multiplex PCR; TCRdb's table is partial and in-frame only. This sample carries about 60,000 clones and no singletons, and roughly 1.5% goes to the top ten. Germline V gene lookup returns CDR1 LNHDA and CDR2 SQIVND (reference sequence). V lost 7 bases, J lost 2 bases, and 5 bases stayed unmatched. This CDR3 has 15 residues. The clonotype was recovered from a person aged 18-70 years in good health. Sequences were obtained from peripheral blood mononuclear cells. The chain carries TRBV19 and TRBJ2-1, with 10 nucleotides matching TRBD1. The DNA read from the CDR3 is TGTGCCAGTACCAGGGACAGGGGTCCCTACAATGAG. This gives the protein CASTRDRGPYNE. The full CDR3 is CASTRDRGPYNEQFF.